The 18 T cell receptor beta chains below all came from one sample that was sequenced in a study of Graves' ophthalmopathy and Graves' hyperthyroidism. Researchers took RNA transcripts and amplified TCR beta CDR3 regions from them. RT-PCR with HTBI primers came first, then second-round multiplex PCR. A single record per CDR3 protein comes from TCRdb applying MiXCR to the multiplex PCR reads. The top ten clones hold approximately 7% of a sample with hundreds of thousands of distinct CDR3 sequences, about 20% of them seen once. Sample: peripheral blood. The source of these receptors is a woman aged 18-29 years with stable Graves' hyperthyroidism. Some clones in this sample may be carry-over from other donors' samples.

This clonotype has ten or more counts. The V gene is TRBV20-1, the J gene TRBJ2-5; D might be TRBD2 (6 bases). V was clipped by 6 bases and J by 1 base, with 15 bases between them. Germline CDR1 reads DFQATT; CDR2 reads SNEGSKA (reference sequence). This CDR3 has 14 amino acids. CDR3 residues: CSAHLAGTQETQYF. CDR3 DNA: TGCAGTGCCCACCTGGCGGGGACCCAAGAGACCCAGTACTTC.

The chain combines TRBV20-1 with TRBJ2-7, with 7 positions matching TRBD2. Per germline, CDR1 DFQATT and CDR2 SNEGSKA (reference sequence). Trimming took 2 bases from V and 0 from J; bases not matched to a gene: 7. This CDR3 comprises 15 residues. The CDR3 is CSARPPGGISYEQYF. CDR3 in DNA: TGCAGTGCTAGACCCCCGGGGGGAATCTCCTACGAGCAGTACTTC.

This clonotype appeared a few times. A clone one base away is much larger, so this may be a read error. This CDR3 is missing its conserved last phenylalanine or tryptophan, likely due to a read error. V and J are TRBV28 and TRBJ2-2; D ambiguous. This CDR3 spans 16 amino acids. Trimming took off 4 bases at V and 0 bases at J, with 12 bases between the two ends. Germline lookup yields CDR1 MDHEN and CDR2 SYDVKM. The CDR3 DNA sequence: TGTGCCAGCAGTTCCAAAAGCAGCGCGAACACCGGGGAGCTGTTTTTG. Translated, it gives CASSSKSSANTGELFL.

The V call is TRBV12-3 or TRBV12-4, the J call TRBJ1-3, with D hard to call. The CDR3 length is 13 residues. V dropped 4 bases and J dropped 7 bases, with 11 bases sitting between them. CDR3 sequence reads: CASSSPLDNTIYF. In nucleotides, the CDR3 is TGTGCCAGCAGTTCGCCTTTAGATAACACCATATATTTT.

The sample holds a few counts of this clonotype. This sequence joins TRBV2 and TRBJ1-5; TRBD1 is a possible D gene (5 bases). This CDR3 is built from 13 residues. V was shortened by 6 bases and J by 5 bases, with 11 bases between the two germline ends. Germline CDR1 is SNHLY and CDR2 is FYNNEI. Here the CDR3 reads CASRGEGYQPQHF. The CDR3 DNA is TGTGCCAGCAGGGGGGAGGGTTATCAGCCCCAGCATTTT. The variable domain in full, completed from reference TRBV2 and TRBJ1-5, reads EPEVTQTPSHQVTQMGQEVILRCVPISNHLYFYWYRQILGQKVEFLVSFYNNEISEKSEIFDDQFSVERPDGSNFTLKIRSTKLEDSAMYFCASRGEGYQPQHFGDGTRLSIL.

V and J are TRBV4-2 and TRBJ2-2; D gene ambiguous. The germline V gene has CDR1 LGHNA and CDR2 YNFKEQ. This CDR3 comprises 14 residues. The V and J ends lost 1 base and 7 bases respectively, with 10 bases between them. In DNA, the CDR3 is TGTGCCAGCAGCCAAGGAAGGCCGGTCGGGGAGCTGTTTTTT. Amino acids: CASSQGRPVGELFF.

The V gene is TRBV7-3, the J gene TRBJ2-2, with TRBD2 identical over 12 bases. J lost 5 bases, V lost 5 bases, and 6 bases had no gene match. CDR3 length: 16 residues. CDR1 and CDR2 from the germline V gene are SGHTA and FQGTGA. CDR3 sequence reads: CASSLTGTSGTGELFF. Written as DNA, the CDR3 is TGTGCCAGCAGCCTCACCGGGACTAGCGGGACCGGGGAGCTGTTTTTT.

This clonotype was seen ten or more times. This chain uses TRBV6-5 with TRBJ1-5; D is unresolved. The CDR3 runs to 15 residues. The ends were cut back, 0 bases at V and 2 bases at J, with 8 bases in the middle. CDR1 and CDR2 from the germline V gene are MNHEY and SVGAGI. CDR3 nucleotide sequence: TGTGCCAGCAGTTACTCCACAGTGGGCAATCAGCCCCAGCATTTT. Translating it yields CASSYSTVGNQPQHF.

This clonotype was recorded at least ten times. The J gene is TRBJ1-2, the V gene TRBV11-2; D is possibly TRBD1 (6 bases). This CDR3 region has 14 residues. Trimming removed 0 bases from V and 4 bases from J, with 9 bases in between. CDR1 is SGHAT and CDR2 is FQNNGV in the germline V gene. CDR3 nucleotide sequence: TGTGCCAGCAGCTTAGAAACAGGGACCTATGGCTACACCTTC. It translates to CASSLETGTYGYTF.

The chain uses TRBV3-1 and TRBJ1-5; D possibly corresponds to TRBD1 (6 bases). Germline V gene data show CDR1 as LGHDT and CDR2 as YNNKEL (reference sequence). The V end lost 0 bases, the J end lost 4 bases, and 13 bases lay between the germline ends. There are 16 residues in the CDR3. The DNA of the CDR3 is TGTGCCAGCAGCCAAGAAGGGGGGCAAAAAAATCAGCCCCAGCATTTT. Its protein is CASSQEGGQKNQPQHF.

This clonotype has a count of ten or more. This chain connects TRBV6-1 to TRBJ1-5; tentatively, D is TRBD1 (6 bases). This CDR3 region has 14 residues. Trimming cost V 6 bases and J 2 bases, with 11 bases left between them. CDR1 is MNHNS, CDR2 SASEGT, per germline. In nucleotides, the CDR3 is TGTGCCAGCAGCCCCGGGGGCCGCAATCAGCCCCAGCATTTT. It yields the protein CASSPGGRNQPQHF.

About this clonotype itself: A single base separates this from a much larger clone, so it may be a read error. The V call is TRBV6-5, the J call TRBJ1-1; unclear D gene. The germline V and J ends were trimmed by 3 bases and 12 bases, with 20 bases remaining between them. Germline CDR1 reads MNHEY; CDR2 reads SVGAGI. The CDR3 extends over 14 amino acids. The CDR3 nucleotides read TGTGCCAGCAGTTATCCGGAGGGCACTAGGAGATCTTTCTTT. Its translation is CASSYPEGTRRSFF.

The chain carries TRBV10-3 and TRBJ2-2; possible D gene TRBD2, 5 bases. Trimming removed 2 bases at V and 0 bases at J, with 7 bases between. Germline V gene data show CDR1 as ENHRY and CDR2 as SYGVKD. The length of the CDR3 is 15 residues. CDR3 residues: CAISEGSANTGELFF. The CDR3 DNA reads TGTGCCATCAGTGAGGGTAGCGCGAACACCGGGGAGCTGTTTTTT.

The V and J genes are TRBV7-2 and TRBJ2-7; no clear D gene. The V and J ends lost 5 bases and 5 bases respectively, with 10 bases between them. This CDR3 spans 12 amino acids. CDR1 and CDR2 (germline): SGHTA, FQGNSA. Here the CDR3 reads CASSLLLNEQYF. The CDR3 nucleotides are TGTGCCAGCAGCCTCCTCTTGAACGAGCAGTACTTC.

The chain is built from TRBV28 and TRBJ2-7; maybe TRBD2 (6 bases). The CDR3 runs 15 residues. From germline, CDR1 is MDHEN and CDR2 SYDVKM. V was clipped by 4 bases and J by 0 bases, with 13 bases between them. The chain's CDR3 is CASSSGDASSYEQYF. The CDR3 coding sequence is TGTGCCAGCAGTTCGGGGGACGCCAGCTCCTACGAGCAGTACTTC.

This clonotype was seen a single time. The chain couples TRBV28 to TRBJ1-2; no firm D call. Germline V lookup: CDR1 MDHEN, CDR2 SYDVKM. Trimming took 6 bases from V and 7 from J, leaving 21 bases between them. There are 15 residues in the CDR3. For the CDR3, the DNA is TGTGCCAGCAGGACCCCCCGGCGTACCGCCTCTGGCTACACCTTC. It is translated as CASRTPRRTASGYTF.

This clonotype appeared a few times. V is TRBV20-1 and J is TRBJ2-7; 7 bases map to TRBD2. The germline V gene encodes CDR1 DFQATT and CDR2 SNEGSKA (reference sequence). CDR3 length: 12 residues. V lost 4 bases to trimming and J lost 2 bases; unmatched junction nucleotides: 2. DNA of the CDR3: TGCAGTGCTATGCTAGCGGCCTACGAGCAGTACTTC. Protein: CSAMLAAYEQYF.

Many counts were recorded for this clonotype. The CDR3 here is CASSDPSGGKNIQYF. In nucleotides, the CDR3 is TGCGCCAGCAGTGACCCTAGCGGGGGCAAAAACATTCAGTACTTC. The V and J genes are TRBV10-2 and TRBJ2-4; 10 bases align to TRBD2. Germline assignment: CDR1 WSHSY and CDR2 SAAADI. V trimming: 3 bases; J trimming: 3 bases; junction bases outside the gene matches: 2. This CDR3 is 15 amino acids long.